A selection of T cell receptor beta chains follows, all from one sample in a study of CD8+ T cells in alopecia areata. This table comes from immunoSEQ multiplex PCR, and its TCRdb copy is limited to in-frame clones, with some not included. This table has 150,000 to 200,000 clones, about three fifths appearing once. The specimen was CD4+ T cells sorted from blood, collected at week 4, from a patient treated with tofacitinib. These receptors originate from a human donor with alopecia areata. CDR3s include the opening cysteine and the closing phenylalanine or tryptophan. A D gene is named only where the DNA matches it firmly. Where a row states a size, it is once, few, many or the class of an expanded clone; other rows omit it.

V,J,D,size,DNA,CDR3
TRBV29-1,TRBJ1-2,.,.,TGCAGCTTCGAAGCTGGTAACTATGGCTACACCTTC,CSFEAGNYGYTF
TRBV29-1,TRBJ1-2,.,.,TGCAGCGCCGAGTCCTGGACTAACTATGGCTACACCTTC,CSAESWTNYGYTF
TRBV7-2,TRBJ1-6,.,.,TGTGCCAGCAGCTTTAGGGATGGCAATTCACCCCTCCACTTT,CASSFRDGNSPLHF
TRBV29-1,TRBJ2-7,TRBD2,.,TGCAGCGTCCTAGCGGGGGGGCCTTTTATCTACGAGCAGTACTTC,CSVLAGGPFIYEQYF
TRBV7-9,TRBJ1-2,.,.,TGTGCCAGCAGCCTAAGGGTCTATGGCTACACCTTC,CASSLRVYGYTF
TRBV6-5,TRBJ1-5,.,.,TGTGCCAGCGGGACGGGTAGCAATCAGCCCCAGCATTTT,CASGTGSNQPQHF
TRBV5-1,TRBJ2-3,.,once,TGCGCCAGCAGCTTGAGTGGGACACATAGCACAGATACGCAGTATTTT,CASSLSGTHSTDTQYF
TRBV7-8,TRBJ1-1,.,.,TGTGCCAGCAGCCCCAGAAGGGGTAGAGGAACTGAAGCTTTCTTT,CASSPRRGRGTEAFF
TRBV19,TRBJ1-5,.,.,TGTGCCAGTAGTATGGTCCCGGATAGCAATCAGCCCCAGCATTTT,CASSMVPDSNQPQHF
TRBV2,TRBJ2-1,.,.,TGTGCCAGCAGTGTTTTAGTACAGGGTCCCTACAATGAGCAGTTCTTC,CASSVLVQGPYNEQFF
TRBV5-1,TRBJ2-7,.,.,TGCGCCAGCAGCTTGAATAGCGCACGATCCTACGAGCAGTACTTC,CASSLNSARSYEQYF
TRBV7-9,TRBJ1-2,TRBD1,.,TGTGCCAGCAGCTTAGGCGCAGGGGGTGACGGTGGCTACACCTTC,CASSLGAGGDGGYTF
TRBV29-1,TRBJ2-3,.,once,TGCAGCGGCTCCAGGGTTACAGATACGCAGTATTTT,CSGSRVTDTQYF
TRBV2,TRBJ1-2,TRBD1,.,TGTGCCAGCAGAGCCCGGACAGGGAACAATGGCTACACCTTC,CASRARTGNNGYTF
TRBV7-8,TRBJ2-5,.,.,TGTGCCAGCAGCTTAAGCGACTTC,CASSLSDF
TRBV5-1,TRBJ2-1,.,.,TGCGCCAGCAGCCAGGGGTGGGGTGAGCAGTTCTTC,CASSQGWGEQFF
TRBV30,TRBJ2-7,.,few,TGTGCCTGGAGTAAGGGACACGACGAGCAGTACTTC,CAWSKGHDEQYF
TRBV14,TRBJ2-3,TRBD2,many,TGTGCCAGCAGCAAAAGACTAGCGGCTGCGGGCACAGATACGCAGTATTTT,CASSKRLAAAGTDTQYF
TRBV20-1,TRBJ2-3,.,few,TGCAGCCAACTAGCCGCAGATACGCAGTATTTT,CSQLAADTQYF
TRBV29-1,TRBJ1-1,.,.,TGCAGCGTTGTACCCAGAACGAACACTGAAGCTTTCTTT,CSVVPRTNTEAFF
TRBV14,TRBJ1-2,TRBD1,.,TGTGCCAGCAGCCAAAGACAGGGGGTGGACTATGGCTACACCTTC,CASSQRQGVDYGYTF
TRBV29-1,TRBJ2-5,.,few,TGCAGCGTTGTGAGGGTGGAAGAGACCCAGTACTTC,CSVVRVEETQYF
TRBV5-4,TRBJ1-1,TRBD1,.,TGTGCCAGCAGCTTCGGACAGGGGGCGCAGGGCACTGAAGCTTTCTTT,CASSFGQGAQGTEAFF
TRBV4-2,TRBJ2-2,TRBD2,.,TGTGCCAGCAGCCAAATGGAATTTTCGACTAGCGAGACCGGGGAGCTGTTTTTT,CASSQMEFSTSETGELFF
TRBV4-2,TRBJ2-5,.,few,TGTGCCAGCAGCCAAGGTGCGGTCGAAGAGACCCAGTACTTC,CASSQGAVEETQYF
TRBV30,TRBJ1-2,TRBD1,few,TGTGCCTGGGGACCCCGGGACAGGGCTTCCAACTATGGCTACACCTTC,CAWGPRDRASNYGYTF